The entry that follows covers one TCR beta chain sequence. CDR1 MGHDK and CDR2 SYGVNS come from the germline V gene. The CDR3 totals 12 residues. Trimming pared 6 bases from V and 3 bases from J, leaving 8 bases between. According to the study, genomic DNA was the template for TCR beta VDJ and CDR3 profiling. TCRdb reprocessed the reads via MiXCR and lists one record per CDR3 protein. The sample records 250,000 or so distinct CDR3 sequences, approximately 45% being singletons. Previously, flow cytometry had revealed CD8+CD57+ cell expansion in the patients chosen for sequencing. Blood samples were obtained from patients who had received no prior therapy. This sample stems from a study of CD8+CD57+ T cells in acquired aplastic anemia.

Sequenced: sorted CD4+, CD8+, or CD8+CD57+ T cells (not recorded which) from PBMCs. This TCR came from a human donor with aplastic anemia. The rearrangement uses TRBV25-1 and TRBJ1-1, with D unclear. CDR3 nucleotide sequence: TGTGCCAGCAGGGACCTAGACACTGAAGCTTTCTTT. Translating gives CASRDLDTEAFF.